This T cell receptor (beta chain) derives from a study of neurological immune-mediated disorders. The time point is: longitudinal time-point 2. Volunteers attending a blood bank in Maryland, USA, served as healthy controls. Synthesis of cDNA used 5'RACE (with 10-nucleotide random UMIs). TCRdb reprocessed the 5' RACE reads via MiXCR and lists one record per CDR3 protein. This table has fewer than 70,000 distinct CDR3 sequences, roughly 9.7% appearing once. Regarding the study as a whole: The level of TCR clonal expansion was highest in patients with HTLV-1-associated myelopathy and lowest in multiple sclerosis, where it fell below the level seen in healthy controls. The study found no CDR3 amino acid sequences shared by expanded clones across subjects, suggesting private repertoires in all groups.

CDR1 is MDHEN and CDR2 is SYDVKM in the germline V gene. This CDR3 has 16 amino acids. V was cut by 3 bases and J by 0 bases, with 15 bases left in between. This clonotype has ten or more counts. Its antigen is unknown. This chain connects TRBV28 to TRBJ2-7; D gene ambiguous. Sequenced input: PBMCs. The clonotype was recovered from a man in his thirties or forties in good health. The CDR3 reads CASSFPGVSSSYEQYF. The CDR3 DNA is TGTGCCAGCAGTTTCCCTGGTGTGAGTAGCTCCTACGAGCAGTACTTC.